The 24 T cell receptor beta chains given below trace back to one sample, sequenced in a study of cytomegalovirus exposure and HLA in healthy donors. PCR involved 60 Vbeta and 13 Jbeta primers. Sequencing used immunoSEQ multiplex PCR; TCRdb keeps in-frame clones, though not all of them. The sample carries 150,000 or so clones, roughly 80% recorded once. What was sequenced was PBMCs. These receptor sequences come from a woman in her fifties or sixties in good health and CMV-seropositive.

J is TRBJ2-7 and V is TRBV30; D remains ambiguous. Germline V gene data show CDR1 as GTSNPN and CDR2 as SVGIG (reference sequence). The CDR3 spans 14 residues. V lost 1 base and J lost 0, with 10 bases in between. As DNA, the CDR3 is TGTGCCTGGAGTGCCCCCGAGGACTCCTACGAGCAGTACTTC. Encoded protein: CAWSAPEDSYEQYF.

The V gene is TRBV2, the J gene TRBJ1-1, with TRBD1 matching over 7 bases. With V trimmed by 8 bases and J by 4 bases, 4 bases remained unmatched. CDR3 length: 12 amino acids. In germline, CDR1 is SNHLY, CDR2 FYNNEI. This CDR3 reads CASPDRATEAFF. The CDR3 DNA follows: TGTGCCAGCCCAGACAGGGCCACTGAAGCTTTCTTT.

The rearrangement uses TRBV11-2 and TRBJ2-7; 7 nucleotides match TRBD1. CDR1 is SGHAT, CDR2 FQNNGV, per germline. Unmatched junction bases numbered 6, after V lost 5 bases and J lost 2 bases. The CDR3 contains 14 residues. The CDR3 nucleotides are TGTGCCAGCAGCATAACCGGGACAGCCTACGAGCAGTACTTC. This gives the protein CASSITGTAYEQYF. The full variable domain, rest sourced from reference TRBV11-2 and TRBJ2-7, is EAGVAQSPRYKIIEKRQSVAFWCNPISGHATLYWYQQILGQGPKLLIQFQNNGVVDDSQLPKDRFSAERLKGVDSTLKIQPAKLEDSAVYLCASSITGTAYEQYFGPGTRLTVT.

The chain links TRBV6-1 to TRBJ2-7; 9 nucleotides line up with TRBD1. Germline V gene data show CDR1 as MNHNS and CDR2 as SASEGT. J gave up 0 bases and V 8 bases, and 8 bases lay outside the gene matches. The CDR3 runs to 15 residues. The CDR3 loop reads CASSFGQGLSYEQYF. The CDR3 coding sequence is TGTGCCAGCTCGTTCGGACAGGGGCTCTCCTACGAGCAGTACTTC.

CDR3 sequence (DNA): TGTGCCAGCAGCGAACAGGGGTTCGGCTCTGGGGCCAACGTCCTGACTTTC. This encodes CASSEQGFGSGANVLTF. This rearrangement joins TRBV9 to TRBJ2-6; 7 bases align to TRBD1. The CDR3 extends over 17 amino acids. V lost 3 bases, J lost 0 bases, and 6 bases stayed unmatched. CDR1 and CDR2 from the germline V gene are SGDLS and YYNGEE.

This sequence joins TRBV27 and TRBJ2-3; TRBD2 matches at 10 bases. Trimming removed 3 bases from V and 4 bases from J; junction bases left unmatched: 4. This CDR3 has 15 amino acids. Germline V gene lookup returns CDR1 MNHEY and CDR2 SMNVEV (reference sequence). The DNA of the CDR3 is TGTGCCAGCAGTTTCAGCGGGGGGGCATCAGATACGCAGTATTTT. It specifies CASSFSGGASDTQYF.

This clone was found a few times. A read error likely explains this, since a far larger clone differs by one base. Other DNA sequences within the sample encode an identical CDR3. The CDR3 sequence is CASSQDTGEHTF. The DNA for the CDR3 is TGCGCCAGCAGCCAAGATACCGGAGAGCACACCTTC. The rearrangement links TRBV4-3 to TRBJ1-2; D remains unclear. CDR3 length: 12 residues. The germline CDR1 and CDR2 sequences are LGHNA and YSLEER. V lost 0 bases and J 12 bases, leaving 11 bases between the germline ends.

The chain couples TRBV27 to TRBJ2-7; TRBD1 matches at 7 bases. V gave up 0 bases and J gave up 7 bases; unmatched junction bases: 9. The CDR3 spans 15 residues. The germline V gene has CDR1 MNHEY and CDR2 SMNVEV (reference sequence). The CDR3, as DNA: TGTGCCAGCAGTTTATCGAACAGGGGCTGGTTGGAGCAGTACTTC. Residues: CASSLSNRGWLEQYF.

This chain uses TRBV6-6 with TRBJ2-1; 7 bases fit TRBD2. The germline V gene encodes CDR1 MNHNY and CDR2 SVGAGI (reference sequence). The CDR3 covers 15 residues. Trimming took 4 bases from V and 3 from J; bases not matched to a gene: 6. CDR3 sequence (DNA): TGTGCCAGCAGTTCCCCGGGACTACACTACAATGAGCAGTTCTTC. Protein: CASSSPGLHYNEQFF.

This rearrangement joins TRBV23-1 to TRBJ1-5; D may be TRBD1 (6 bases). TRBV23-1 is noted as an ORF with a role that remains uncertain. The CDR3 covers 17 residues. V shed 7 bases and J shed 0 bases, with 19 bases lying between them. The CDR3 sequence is CASTHSRGFYSNQPQHF. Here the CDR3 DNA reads TGCGCCAGCACCCACTCGAGGGGGTTCTATAGCAATCAGCCCCAGCATTTT.

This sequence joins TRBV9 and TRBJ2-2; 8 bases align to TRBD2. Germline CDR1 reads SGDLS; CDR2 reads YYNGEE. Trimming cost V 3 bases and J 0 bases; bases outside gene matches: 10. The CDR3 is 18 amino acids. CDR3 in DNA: TGTGCCAGCAGCGCTGATGAGACGGGACTAGCGAACACCGGGGAGCTGTTTTTT. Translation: CASSADETGLANTGELFF.

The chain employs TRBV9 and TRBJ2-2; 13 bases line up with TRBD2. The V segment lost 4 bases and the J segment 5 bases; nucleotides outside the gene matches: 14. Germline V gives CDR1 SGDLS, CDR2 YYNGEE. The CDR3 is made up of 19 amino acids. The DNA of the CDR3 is TGTGCCAGCAGCCCACGACCCGGGACTAGCGGGGTGGAGACCGGGGAGCTGTTTTTT. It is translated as CASSPRPGTSGVETGELFF.

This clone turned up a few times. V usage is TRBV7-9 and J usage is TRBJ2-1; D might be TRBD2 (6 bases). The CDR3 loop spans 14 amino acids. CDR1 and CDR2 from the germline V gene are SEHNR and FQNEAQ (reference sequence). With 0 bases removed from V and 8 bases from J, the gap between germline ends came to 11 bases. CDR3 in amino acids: CASSLAIGGDEQFF. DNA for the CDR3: TGTGCCAGCAGCTTAGCGATAGGAGGGGATGAGCAGTTCTTC.

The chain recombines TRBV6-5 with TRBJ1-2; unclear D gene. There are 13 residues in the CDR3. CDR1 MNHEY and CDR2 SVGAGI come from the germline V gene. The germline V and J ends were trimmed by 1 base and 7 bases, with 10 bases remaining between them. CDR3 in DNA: TGTGCCAGCAGTTACTTCCGGGATTCTGGCTACACCTTC. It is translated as CASSYFRDSGYTF.

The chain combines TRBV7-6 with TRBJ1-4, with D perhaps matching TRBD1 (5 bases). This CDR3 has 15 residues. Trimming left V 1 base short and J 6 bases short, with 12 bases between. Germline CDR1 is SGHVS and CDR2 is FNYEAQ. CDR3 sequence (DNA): TGTGCCAGCAGCTTAGGGGGCCTAACGGATGAAAAACTGTTTTTT. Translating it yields CASSLGGLTDEKLFF.

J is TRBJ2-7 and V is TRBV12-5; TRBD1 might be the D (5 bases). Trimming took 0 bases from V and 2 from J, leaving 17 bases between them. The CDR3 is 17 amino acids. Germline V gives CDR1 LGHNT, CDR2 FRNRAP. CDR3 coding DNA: TGTGCTAGTGGTTTGGTACCATTTCTACAGGAGACCTACGAGCAGTACTTC. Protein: CASGLVPFLQETYEQYF.

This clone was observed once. The chain's CDR3 is CASSGLLPSGNTIYF. The CDR3 coding sequence is TGTGCCAGCAGCGGCCTTTTACCCTCTGGAAACACCATATATTTT. The chain has TRBV5-5 and TRBJ1-3, with D unclear. Trimming took off 4 bases at V and 0 bases at J, with 11 bases between the two ends. The CDR3 sequence is 15 residues long. CDR1 and CDR2 (germline): SGHKS, YYEKEE (reference sequence).

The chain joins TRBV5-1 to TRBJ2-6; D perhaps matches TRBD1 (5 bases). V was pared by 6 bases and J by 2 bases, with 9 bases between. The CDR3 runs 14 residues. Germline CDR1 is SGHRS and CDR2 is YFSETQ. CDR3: CASTGLAGANVLTF. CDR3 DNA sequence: TGCGCCAGCACAGGGTTGGCTGGGGCCAACGTCCTGACTTTC.

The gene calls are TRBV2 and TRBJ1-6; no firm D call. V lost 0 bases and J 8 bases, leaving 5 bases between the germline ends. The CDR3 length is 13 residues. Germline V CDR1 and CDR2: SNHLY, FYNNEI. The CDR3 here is CASSEAADSPLHF. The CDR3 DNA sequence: TGTGCCAGCAGTGAAGCGGCGGATTCACCCCTCCACTTT.

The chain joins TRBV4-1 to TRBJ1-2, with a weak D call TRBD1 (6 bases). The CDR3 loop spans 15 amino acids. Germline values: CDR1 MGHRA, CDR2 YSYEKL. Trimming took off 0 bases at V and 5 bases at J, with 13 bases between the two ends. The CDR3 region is CASSQDRVTGYGYTF. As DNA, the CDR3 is TGCGCCAGCAGCCAAGATCGGGTCACAGGGTATGGCTACACCTTC.

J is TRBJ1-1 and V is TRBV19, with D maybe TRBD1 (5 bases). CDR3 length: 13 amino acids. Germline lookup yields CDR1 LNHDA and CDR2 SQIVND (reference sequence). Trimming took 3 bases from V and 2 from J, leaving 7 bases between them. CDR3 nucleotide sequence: TGTGCCAGTAGTATGACAGCTAACACTGAAGCTTTCTTT. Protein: CASSMTANTEAFF.

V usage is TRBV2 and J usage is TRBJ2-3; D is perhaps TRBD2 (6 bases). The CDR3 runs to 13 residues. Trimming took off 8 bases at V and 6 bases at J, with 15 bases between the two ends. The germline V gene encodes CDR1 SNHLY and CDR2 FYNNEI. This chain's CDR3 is CASRDSRRDTQYF. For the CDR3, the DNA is TGTGCCAGCCGGGACTCGCGAAGGGATACGCAGTATTTT. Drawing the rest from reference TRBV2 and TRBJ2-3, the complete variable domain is EPEVTQTPSHQVTQMGQEVILRCVPISNHLYFYWYRQILGQKVEFLVSFYNNEISEKSEIFDDQFSVERPDGSNFTLKIRSTKLEDSAMYFCASRDSRRDTQYFGPGTRLTVL.

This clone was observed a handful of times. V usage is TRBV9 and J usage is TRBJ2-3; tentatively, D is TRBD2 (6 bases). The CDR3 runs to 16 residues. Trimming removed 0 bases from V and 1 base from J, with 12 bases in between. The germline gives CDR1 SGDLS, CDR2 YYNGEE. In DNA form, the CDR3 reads TGTGCCAGCAGCGTAGCATCGGGGGATGGCACAGATACGCAGTATTTT. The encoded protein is CASSVASGDGTDTQYF.

The CDR3 spells CASSVVGEGEQYF. CDR3 in DNA: TGTGCCAGCAGCGTAGTGGGAGAGGGCGAGCAGTACTTC. J is TRBJ2-7 and V is TRBV9, with a weak D call TRBD2 (5 bases). There are 13 residues in the CDR3. CDR1 SGDLS and CDR2 YYNGEE come from the germline V gene. V dropped 0 bases and J dropped 6 bases, with 10 bases sitting between them.